One sample yielded the 26 T cell receptor beta chains listed below, sequenced in a study of graft-versus-host responses after intestinal transplantation. Grafts had their tissue processed, releasing intraepithelial and lamina propria lymphocytes. The protocol was immunoSEQ multiplex PCR, while the TCRdb copy is restricted to in-frame clones and leaves out a portion. The profile covers about 5,200 clones, with over 60% appearing a single time and around an eighth taken by the ten largest. The sequenced sample was ileum tissue, obtained roughly 260 days after intestinal transplant. These receptors originate from a human patient who received an intestinal transplant, so some T cells may come from the graft donor.

The V call is TRBV6-1, the J call TRBJ1-3, with TRBD1 identical over 7 bases. The CDR3 consists of 14 residues. Germline V CDR1 and CDR2: MNHNS, SASEGT. J lost 1 base, V lost 7 bases, and 4 bases had no gene match. The CDR3, as DNA: TGTGCCAGCAACCTACAGGGGTCTGGAAACACCATATATTTT. It yields the protein CASNLQGSGNTIYF.

The V and J genes are TRBV19 and TRBJ1-2; the match to TRBD1 covers 8 bases. The germline V gene has CDR1 LNHDA and CDR2 SQIVND (reference sequence). The CDR3 extends over 14 amino acids. After removal of 7 bases from V and 5 bases from J, the junction contained 9 bases not matched to a gene. This chain's CDR3 is CASKSRGQEYGYTF. CDR3 DNA sequence: TGTGCCAGTAAGTCCAGGGGGCAAGAGTATGGCTACACCTTC.

The rearrangement uses TRBV9 and TRBJ2-7, with 8 bases identical to TRBD2. Germline CDR1 SGDLS, CDR2 YYNGEE. J lost 3 bases, V lost 5 bases, and 4 bases had no gene match. CDR3 size: 13 residues. CDR3 sequence reads: CASSSGTSYEQYF. CDR3 bases: TGTGCCAGCAGTTCCGGGACTAGCTACGAGCAGTACTTC.

This chain connects TRBV5-1 to TRBJ2-6; 7 positions match TRBD1. The CDR3 runs 16 residues. Germline CDR1 is SGHRS and CDR2 is YFSETQ. V shed 3 bases and J 2 bases; nucleotides not matched to a gene: 5. The CDR3 coding sequence is TGCGCCAGCAGCTGGGAACAGGGGCCTGGGGCCAACGTCCTGACTTTC. Its translation is CASSWEQGPGANVLTF.

This clone was observed a handful of times. This sequence joins TRBV6-5 and TRBJ2-1; 7 nucleotides agree with TRBD2. Per the germline V gene, CDR1 is MNHEY and CDR2 is SVGAGI. Losses at the gene ends were 4 bases for V and 5 bases for J; bases not matched to a gene: 5. The CDR3 is 14 amino acids. The CDR3 DNA follows: TGTGCCAGCAGTTGGGGGGGGATTCACAATGAGCAGTTCTTC. Protein product: CASSWGGIHNEQFF.

This clone was detected a few times. The chain carries TRBV6-1 and TRBJ1-1; TRBD1 might be the D (5 bases). The CDR3 sequence is 14 residues long. V lost 6 bases, J lost 3 bases, and 14 bases lay in between. Germline assignment: CDR1 MNHNS and CDR2 SASEGT. For the CDR3, the DNA is TGTGCCAGCAGCGCCGGGACTGAGCACACTGAAGCTTTCTTT. Its translation is CASSAGTEHTEAFF.

The V and J genes are TRBV5-1 and TRBJ2-3; TRBD1 agrees at 7 bases. The CDR3 extends over 15 amino acids. V lost 3 bases and J lost 2; bases outside the gene matches: 6. Germline CDR1 reads SGHRS; CDR2 reads YFSETQ. The CDR3 sequence is CASSWDSRPTDTQYF. The CDR3 DNA reads as TGCGCCAGCAGCTGGGACAGCCGCCCCACAGATACGCAGTATTTT.

The J gene is TRBJ2-7, the V gene TRBV6-5; D is perhaps TRBD2 (6 bases). V lost 4 bases and J 3 bases, leaving 19 bases between the germline ends. The CDR3 spans 16 residues. Germline V gene sequence: CDR1 MNHEY, CDR2 SVGAGI. The chain's CDR3 is CASSSPAGPWNYEQYF. In nucleotides, the CDR3 is TGTGCCAGCAGTTCCCCAGCGGGTCCATGGAACTACGAGCAGTACTTC.

The V call is TRBV9, the J call TRBJ2-1, with D possibly matching TRBD1 (6 bases). Trimming removed 4 bases at V and 4 bases at J, with 15 bases between. The germline V gene has CDR1 SGDLS and CDR2 YYNGEE. CDR3 size: 15 residues. CDR3 nucleotide sequence: TGTGCCAGCAGCCTCACGGGACAACCGTACAATGAGCAGTTCTTC. Residues: CASSLTGQPYNEQFF.

The sample holds a few counts of this clone. V is TRBV28 and J is TRBJ2-7; 12 bases are a match to TRBD2. J lost 4 bases, V lost 6 bases, and 4 bases had no gene match. The germline CDR1 and CDR2 sequences are MDHEN and SYDVKM. This CDR3 is built from 14 residues. CDR3 residues: CASSLTSGSYEQYF. CDR3 sequence (DNA): TGTGCCAGCAGCTTGACTAGCGGGAGTTACGAGCAGTACTTC.

This chain uses TRBV11-3 with TRBJ2-7; 12 bases are shared with TRBD1. Germline V lookup: CDR1 SGHNT, CDR2 YENEEA. The CDR3 has 16 residues. The V gene end was trimmed by 5 bases and the J gene end by 3 bases; junction bases not matched to a gene: 8. CDR3 sequence reads: CASSRLRDRGRYEQYF. Written as DNA, the CDR3 is TGTGCCAGCAGCCGACTCCGGGACAGGGGGCGCTACGAGCAGTACTTC.

The CDR3 region has the DNA TGTGCCAGCAGTCTGACTAGCGGATTTAAATACACCGGGGAGCTGTTTTTT. It yields the protein CASSLTSGFKYTGELFF. The V gene is TRBV27, the J gene TRBJ2-2; 9 nucleotides match TRBD2. The CDR3 is 17 residues long. Germline loops: CDR1 MNHEY, CDR2 SMNVEV (reference sequence). J was trimmed by 3 bases and V by 5 bases; bases with no gene match: 10.

This clone has only a few counts. The genes are TRBV2 and TRBJ2-4; 11 bases fit TRBD2. This CDR3 has 13 amino acids. Germline values: CDR1 SNHLY, CDR2 FYNNEI. With 5 bases clipped from V and 6 bases from J, the junction kept 0 bases outside the gene matches. The CDR3 loop is CASSTSGRNIQYF. The CDR3 nucleotides are TGTGCCAGCAGTACTAGCGGGAGAAACATTCAGTACTTC.

The chain recombines TRBV30 with TRBJ1-1, with a weak D call TRBD1 (5 bases). The CDR3 sequence is 14 residues long. Germline CDR1 GTSNPN, CDR2 SVGIG (reference sequence). The V gene lost 0 bases and the J gene lost 4 bases, with 12 bases spanning the gap. CDR3 DNA sequence: TGTGCCTGGAGTGTGGGACTGGGTAGCACTGAAGCTTTCTTT. Its translation: CAWSVGLGSTEAFF.

This clone was detected only once. The genes are TRBV4-1 and TRBJ1-5; D is undetermined. The ends were cut back, 4 bases at V and 0 bases at J, with 13 bases in the middle. The germline V gene encodes CDR1 MGHRA and CDR2 YSYEKL. This CDR3 contains 16 residues. CDR3 DNA: TGCGCCAGCAGCCCAAGAACTTTCTATAGCAATCAGCCCCAGCATTTT. Amino acids: CASSPRTFYSNQPQHF.

V gene TRBV7-9 combines with J gene TRBJ1-4, with a possible D match to TRBD1 (6 bases). The V end was cut by 5 bases, the J end by 4 bases, with 14 bases between. The CDR3 is 15 residues long. The germline V gene has CDR1 SEHNR and CDR2 FQNEAQ (reference sequence). In DNA form, the CDR3 reads TGTGCCAGCAGCACCCGGGGACATCATAATGAAAAACTGTTTTTT. Protein sequence: CASSTRGHHNEKLFF.

This clone was found once. The chain combines TRBV18 with TRBJ2-5; D is uncertain. This CDR3 spans 13 amino acids. CDR1 is KGHSH and CDR2 is LQKENI in the germline V gene. V was clipped by 3 bases and J by 0 bases, with 5 bases between them. The CDR3 loop reads CASSPSDQETQYF. CDR3 sequence (DNA): TGTGCCAGCTCACCGTCGGACCAAGAGACCCAGTACTTC.

The chain carries TRBV10-3 and TRBJ2-7, with D possibly being TRBD1 (6 bases). This CDR3 spans 16 amino acids. Trimming pared 6 bases from V and 1 base from J, leaving 19 bases between. CDR1 and CDR2 from the germline V gene are ENHRY and SYGVKD. The CDR3 bases are TGTGCCATCAGCCAAGGCAACTACAGGGTTTCCTACGAGCAGTACTTC. It encodes CAISQGNYRVSYEQYF.

This clone was observed a single time. Different DNA sequences within this sample yield the same CDR3. The genes are TRBV6-6 and TRBJ1-6; weak D call: TRBD1 (5 bases). Trimming took 5 bases from V and 7 from J, leaving 15 bases between them. CDR1 MNHNY and CDR2 SVGAGI come from the germline V gene (reference sequence). The CDR3 sequence is 15 residues long. The CDR3 coding sequence is TGTGCCAGCAGTGCAGGGCAGGCGGAAAATTCACCCCTCCACTTT. The encoded protein is CASSAGQAENSPLHF.

This clone has more than one count but fewer than ten. This sequence joins TRBV5-1 and TRBJ2-3; TRBD1 matches at 7 bases. Looked up from germline, CDR1 is SGHRS and CDR2 is YFSETQ. V trimming: 4 bases; J trimming: 2 bases; junction bases outside the gene matches: 10. The CDR3 has 16 amino acids. The CDR3 region is CASSRGGEVHTDTQYF. Here the CDR3 DNA reads TGCGCCAGCAGCAGAGGGGGCGAGGTCCACACAGATACGCAGTATTTT.

This clone was detected a few times. The CDR3 region has the DNA TGTGCCAGCAGCCAAGAGTCAGGGCCTGGAAACACCATATATTTT. This gives the protein CASSQESGPGNTIYF. V is TRBV14 and J is TRBJ1-3, with D perhaps TRBD1 (5 bases). The CDR3 is 15 residues long. Germline CDR1 and CDR2: SGHDN and FVKESK. The V end was cut by 0 bases, the J end by 2 bases, with 8 bases between.

V gene TRBV6-6 combines with J gene TRBJ2-5; D gene ambiguous. The CDR3 covers 15 residues. Per germline, CDR1 MNHNY and CDR2 SVGAGI (reference sequence). V was pared by 0 bases and J by 1 base, with 9 bases between. Written as DNA, the CDR3 is TGTGCCAGCAGTTACTCCACAGCCCTCCAAGAGACCCAGTACTTC. It encodes CASSYSTALQETQYF.

The chain is built from TRBV7-8 and TRBJ2-2; D perhaps matches TRBD1 (6 bases). V shed 5 bases and J shed 6 bases, with 13 bases lying between them. Germline-derived CDR1 and CDR2 are SGHVS and FQNEAQ. This CDR3 has 14 residues. The CDR3 nucleotides are TGTGCCAGCAGCCCTACAGGGAAAGCCGGGGAGCTGTTTTTT. Amino acids: CASSPTGKAGELFF. Full variable domain (outside the CDR3, taken from reference TRBV7-8 and TRBJ2-2): GAGVSQSPRYKVAKRGQDVALRCDPISGHVSLFWYQQALGQGPEFLTYFQNEAQLDKSGLPSDRFFAERPEGSVSTLKIQRTQQEDSAVYLCASSPTGKAGELFFGEGSRLTVL.

V and J are TRBV2 and TRBJ1-4, with a possible D match to TRBD1 (6 bases). Germline CDR1 SNHLY, CDR2 FYNNEI. This CDR3 has 14 amino acids. Deletions cut 3 bases from V and 5 bases from J, with 10 bases between. The CDR3 reads CASSDRGRNEKLFF. The CDR3 DNA follows: TGTGCCAGCAGTGACAGGGGTAGGAATGAAAAACTGTTTTTT.

The V and J genes are TRBV5-1 and TRBJ2-5; D uncertain. Per the germline V gene, CDR1 is SGHRS and CDR2 is YFSETQ. V was shortened by 2 bases and J by 3 bases, with 8 bases between the two germline ends. The CDR3 sequence is 13 residues long. The CDR3: CASSLLVKETQYF. Here the CDR3 DNA reads TGCGCCAGCAGCTTACTGGTGAAAGAGACCCAGTACTTC.

J is TRBJ2-7 and V is TRBV6-5; unclear D gene. Trimming pared 8 bases from V and 0 bases from J, leaving 14 bases between. The length of the CDR3 is 14 residues. Germline loops: CDR1 MNHEY, CDR2 SVGAGI. CDR3 loop: CASAYAAFSYEQYF. The CDR3 nucleotides are TGTGCCAGCGCCTATGCCGCTTTCTCCTACGAGCAGTACTTC.